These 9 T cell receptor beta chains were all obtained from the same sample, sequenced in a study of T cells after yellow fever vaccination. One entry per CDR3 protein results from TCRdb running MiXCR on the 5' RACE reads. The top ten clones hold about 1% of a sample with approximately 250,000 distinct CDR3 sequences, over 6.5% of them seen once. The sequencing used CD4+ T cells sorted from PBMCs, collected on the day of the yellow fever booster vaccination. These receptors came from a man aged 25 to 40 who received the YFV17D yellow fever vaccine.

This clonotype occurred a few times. The CDR3 protein is CASSPRGATGANVLTF. The CDR3 DNA sequence: TGCGCCAGCAGCCCCCGCGGGGCGACCGGGGCCAACGTCCTGACTTTC. The rearrangement links TRBV5-1 to TRBJ2-6; possibly TRBD2 for D (6 bases). The CDR3 sequence is 16 residues long. CDR1 SGHRS and CDR2 YFSETQ come from the germline V gene. Trimming pared 4 bases from V and 4 bases from J, leaving 15 bases between.

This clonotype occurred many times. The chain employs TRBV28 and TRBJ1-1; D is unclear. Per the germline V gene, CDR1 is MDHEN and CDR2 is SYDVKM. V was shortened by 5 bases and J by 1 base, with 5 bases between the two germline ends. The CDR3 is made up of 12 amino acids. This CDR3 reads CASSTTNTEAFF. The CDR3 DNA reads TGTGCCAGCAGTACTACGAACACTGAAGCTTTCTTT.

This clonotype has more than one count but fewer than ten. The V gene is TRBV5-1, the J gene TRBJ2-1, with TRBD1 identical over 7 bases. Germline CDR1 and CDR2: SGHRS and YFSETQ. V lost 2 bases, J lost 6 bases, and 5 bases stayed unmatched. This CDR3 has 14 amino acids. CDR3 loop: CASSFTTGTNEQFF. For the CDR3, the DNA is TGCGCCAGCAGCTTTACGACAGGGACCAATGAGCAGTTCTTC.

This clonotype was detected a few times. CDR3 sequence: CASSLDSGTKITEQFF. In nucleotides, the CDR3 is TGTGCCAGCAGCTTAGACTCCGGGACAAAAATTACTGAGCAGTTCTTC. This rearrangement joins TRBV7-6 to TRBJ2-1; D might be TRBD1 (6 bases). The germline CDR1 and CDR2 sequences are SGHVS and FNYEAQ. The CDR3 is made up of 16 amino acids. Trimming cost V 1 base and J 9 bases, with 19 bases left between them. The variable domain in full, with the rest retrieved from reference TRBV7-6 and TRBJ2-1, is GAGVSQSPRYKVTKRGQDVALRCDPISGHVSLYWYRQALGQGPEFLTYFNYEAQQDKSGLPNDRFSAERPEGSISTLTIQRTEQRDSAMYRCASSLDSGTKITEQFFGPGTRLTVL.

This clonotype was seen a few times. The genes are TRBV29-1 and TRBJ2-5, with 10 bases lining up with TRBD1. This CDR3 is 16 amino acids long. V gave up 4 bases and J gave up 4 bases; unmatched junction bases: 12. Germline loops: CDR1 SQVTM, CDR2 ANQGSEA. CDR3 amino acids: CSVGQGALARSETQYF. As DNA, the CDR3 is TGCAGCGTTGGACAGGGGGCTCTGGCGAGGTCAGAGACCCAGTACTTC.

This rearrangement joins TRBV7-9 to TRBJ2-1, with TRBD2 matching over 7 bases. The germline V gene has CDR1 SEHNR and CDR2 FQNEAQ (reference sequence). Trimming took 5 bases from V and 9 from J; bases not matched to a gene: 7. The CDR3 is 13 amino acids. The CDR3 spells CASSPRTSSEQFF. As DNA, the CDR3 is TGTGCCAGCAGCCCCCGGACTAGTAGTGAGCAGTTCTTC.

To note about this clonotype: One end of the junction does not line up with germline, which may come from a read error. In DNA, the CDR3 is TGTGCCAGCAGTTCCCAAAGTTGGACTACCTCCTGGTTC. Its translation is CASSSQSWTTSWF. J is TRBJ2-5 and V is TRBV12-3 or TRBV12-4; perhaps TRBD2 as D (6 bases). This CDR3 contains 13 residues.

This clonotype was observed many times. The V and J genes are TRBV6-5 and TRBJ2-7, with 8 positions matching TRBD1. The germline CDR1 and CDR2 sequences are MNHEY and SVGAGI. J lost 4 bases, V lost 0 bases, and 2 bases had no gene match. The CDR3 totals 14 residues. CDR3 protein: CASSYSTGAYEQYF. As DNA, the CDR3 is TGTGCCAGCAGTTACTCGACAGGGGCGTACGAGCAGTACTTC.

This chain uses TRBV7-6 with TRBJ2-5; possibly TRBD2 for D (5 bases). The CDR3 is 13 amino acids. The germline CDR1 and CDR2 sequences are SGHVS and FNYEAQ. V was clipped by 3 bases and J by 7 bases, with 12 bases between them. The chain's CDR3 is CASSFPGVGTQYF. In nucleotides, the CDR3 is TGTGCCAGCAGCTTCCCCGGGGTGGGGACCCAGTACTTC.